Below, one TCR beta chain is given with its context. The sample comes from a study of long-term antiretroviral therapy in people with HIV. Runs used v3.0 of the immunoSEQ assay and were done at survey level. The protocol was immunoSEQ multiplex PCR, while the TCRdb copy is restricted to in-frame clones and leaves out a portion. The sample lists nearly 30,000 clones; about 87% were seen once. The CDR3 is made up of 18 amino acids. V lost 4 bases, J lost 3 bases, and 9 bases stayed unmatched. Germline V CDR1 and CDR2: SGHRS, YFSETQ. The receptor was isolated from a man aged 50-60 years with HIV. The source material was unsorted PBMCs, sampled 3.2 years before starting antiretroviral therapy. The chain combines TRBV5-1 with TRBJ2-2, with 13 bases fitting TRBD2. The CDR3 nucleotides are TGCGCCAGCAGCCCTCAACTAGCGGGAGGGCCGTACACCGGGGAGCTGTTTTTT. Translation: CASSPQLAGGPYTGELFF.